This passage covers 27 T cell receptor beta chains from one sample sequenced in a study of early T cells in non-severe SARS-CoV-2 infection. TCRdb redid the calling of the 5' RACE reads with MiXCR, one entry per CDR3 protein. The table shows more than 75,000 distinct CDR3 sequences, with approximately 14% occurring only once. The sequenced sample consisted of whole blood. Receptors were obtained from an adult who was a healthcare worker with PCR-confirmed SARS-CoV-2 infection or an uninfected control (not recorded which).

There are a few counts of this clonotype. This sequence joins TRBV28 and TRBJ2-7; 8 bases map to TRBD1. The length of the CDR3 is 15 residues. The germline gives CDR1 MDHEN, CDR2 SYDVKM. J lost 2 bases, V lost 0 bases, and 3 bases had no gene match. The CDR3 DNA reads as TGTGCCAGCAGTTTATGGGGGACAGGAACCTACGAGCAGTACTTC. It codes for CASSLWGTGTYEQYF.

This clonotype has a single count. This chain joins TRBV11-1 and TRBJ2-3; no reliable D call. The V gene lost 10 bases and the J gene lost 1 base, with 12 bases spanning the gap. The CDR3 runs to 13 residues. Germline V gene data show CDR1 as SGHAT and CDR2 as FQDESV (reference sequence). CDR3 nucleotides: TGTGCCACTACCGTCTCGGGCACAGATACGCAGTATTTT. Encoded protein: CATTVSGTDTQYF.

The chain employs TRBV20-1 and TRBJ2-5; D gene uncertain. The germline V gene has CDR1 DFQATT and CDR2 SNEGSKA (reference sequence). Trimming took off 5 bases at V and 3 bases at J, with 16 bases between the two ends. The CDR3 has 14 amino acids. The CDR3 DNA reads as TGCAGTGCTGTCCACTCCCTCGGCAAAGAGACCCAGTACTTC. Translating it yields CSAVHSLGKETQYF.

The chain recombines TRBV10-2 with TRBJ1-2; possibly TRBD1 for D (5 bases). From germline, CDR1 is WSHSY and CDR2 SAAADI. Between the trimmed V and J ends, which lost 2 bases and 8 bases, there was a span of 9 bases. This CDR3 is built from 12 residues. CDR3 DNA sequence: TGCGCCAGCAGTGAGAGGGGACGCGGCTACACCTTC. Amino acid sequence: CASSERGRGYTF.

Points on this clonotype: One end of the junction varies from germline; a read error may be responsible. The CDR3 sequence: CVSSTSMFANTGELFF. DNA for the CDR3: TGTGTCAGCAGCACCAGCATGTTCGCGAACACCGGGGAGCTGTTTTTT. J is TRBJ2-2 and V is TRBV7-9; D gene ambiguous. This CDR3 comprises 16 residues. Germline V gives CDR1 SEHNR, CDR2 FQNEAQ (reference sequence).

The V call is TRBV6-6, the J call TRBJ2-7; perhaps TRBD1 as D (6 bases). V shed 6 bases and J shed 3 bases, with 12 bases lying between them. This CDR3 region has 13 residues. CDR1 is MNHNY and CDR2 is SVGAGI in the germline V gene (reference sequence). This CDR3 reads CASSRQGFYEQYF. As DNA, the CDR3 is TGTGCCAGCAGCCGCCAGGGGTTCTACGAGCAGTACTTC.

The chain has TRBV29-1 and TRBJ2-7, with TRBD1 identical over 8 bases. The CDR3 runs 13 residues. The junction had 4 bases not matched to a gene; V was cut back by 4 bases and J by 2 bases. The germline CDR1 and CDR2 sequences are SQVTM and ANQGSEA. DNA of the CDR3: TGCAGCGTTGGAAGGACAGGGCCCTACGAGCAGTACTTC. Encoded protein: CSVGRTGPYEQYF.

This clonotype has ten or more counts. The gene calls are TRBV3-1 and TRBJ2-1, with 7 bases identical to TRBD2. Germline V gene sequence: CDR1 LGHDT, CDR2 YNNKEL (reference sequence). The trim removed 3 bases at V and 4 bases at J, leaving 3 bases unmatched. The CDR3 runs 14 residues. The CDR3 bases are TGTGCCAGCAGCCACCGCGGGGGATACAATGAGCAGTTCTTC. This codes for CASSHRGGYNEQFF.

This clonotype has a handful of counts. This chain uses TRBV6-6 with TRBJ2-6; D is unclear. Germline CDR1 reads MNHNY; CDR2 reads SVGAGI (reference sequence). This CDR3 spans 17 amino acids. Trimming stripped 6 bases from V and 0 bases from J, with 15 bases between. CDR3 amino acids: CASSLATPVSGANVLTF. The CDR3 DNA reads as TGTGCCAGCAGCCTCGCGACACCCGTCTCTGGGGCCAACGTCCTGACTTTC.

This clonotype was picked up a small number of times. The chain links TRBV20-1 to TRBJ2-5; TRBD2 matches at 8 bases. The germline CDR1 and CDR2 sequences are DFQATT and SNEGSKA (reference sequence). This CDR3 has 15 amino acids. The J segment lost 4 bases and the V segment lost 6 bases, leaving 13 bases of the junction unmatched. The CDR3 loop reads CSAAASGLRGETQYF. The DNA for the CDR3 is TGCAGTGCGGCGGCTAGCGGGCTTCGGGGAGAGACCCAGTACTTC.

This clonotype was seen a handful of times. V gene TRBV11-2 combines with J gene TRBJ2-7; D is perhaps TRBD1 (5 bases). CDR1 and CDR2 (germline): SGHAT, FQNNGV. This CDR3 comprises 13 residues. With 5 bases removed from V and 3 bases from J, the gap between germline ends came to 11 bases. The DNA of the CDR3 is TGTGCCAGCAGCCTAGGGGCGAGCTACGAGCAGTACTTC. Translated: CASSLGASYEQYF.

The chain combines TRBV29-1 with TRBJ2-3; no clear D. The CDR3 has 11 residues. In germline, CDR1 is SQVTM, CDR2 ANQGSEA. The V gene lost 3 bases and the J gene lost 4 bases, with 5 bases spanning the gap. The CDR3 nucleotides are TGCAGCGTTGAGTTCCCAGATACGCAGTATTTT. The encoded protein is CSVEFPDTQYF.

In this sample, this clonotype turned up a few times. V gene TRBV4-1 combines with J gene TRBJ1-2; unclear D gene. From germline, CDR1 is MGHRA and CDR2 YSYEKL. This CDR3 has 15 amino acids. V was pared by 2 bases and J by 5 bases, with 15 bases between. The CDR3 bases are TGCGCCAGCAGCCAACAACGGGCCCTTCTATATGGCTACACCTTC. Its protein is CASSQQRALLYGYTF.

Details on this clonotype: Since a much larger clone is just one base distant, this may be a read error. V usage is TRBV14 and J usage is TRBJ2-7; perhaps TRBD1 as D (5 bases). The CDR3 is 17 residues long. Trimming took off 1 base at V and 6 bases at J, with 22 bases between the two ends. Germline assignment: CDR1 SGHDN and CDR2 FVKESK. The CDR3 is CASSQVQGHPPPFEQYF. The CDR3 bases are TGTGCCAGCAGCCAAGTCCAGGGTCACCCCCCACCTTTCGAGCAGTACTTC.

The sample holds a few counts of this clonotype. CDR3 DNA sequence: TGTGCCAGCAGTGACTCGGGCATGAACACTGAAGCTTTCTTT. This sequence encodes CASSDSGMNTEAFF. The V call is TRBV2, the J call TRBJ1-1; D gene unclear. The CDR3 covers 14 residues. The germline CDR1 and CDR2 sequences are SNHLY and FYNNEI. Between the trimmed V and J ends, which lost 3 bases and 0 bases, there was a span of 8 bases.

The V and J genes are TRBV11-2 and TRBJ1-1; no definite D call. The CDR3 spans 14 residues. The V end was cut by 5 bases, the J end by 3 bases, with 13 bases between. Germline loops: CDR1 SGHAT, CDR2 FQNNGV. The CDR3 bases are TGTGCCAGCAGCCCTGCCTTAGAGTACACTGAAGCTTTCTTT. This sequence encodes CASSPALEYTEAFF.

This clonotype appeared many times. The chain recombines TRBV6-2 or TRBV6-3 with TRBJ2-7; 8 bases are shared with TRBD1. The germline V gene has CDR1 MNHEY and CDR2 SVGEGT. V dropped 3 bases and J dropped 3; count of bases not matched to a gene: 7. The CDR3 has 15 residues. CDR3 sequence (DNA): TGTGCCAGCAGTTATCGGACAGGGATGGGCTACGAGCAGTACTTC. This translates into CASSYRTGMGYEQYF.

This clonotype came up many times. The chain is built from TRBV11-2 and TRBJ2-5, with a weak D call TRBD2 (6 bases). The CDR3 totals 13 residues. CDR1 is SGHAT and CDR2 is FQNNGV in the germline V gene. V lost 3 bases and J 4 bases, leaving 9 bases between the germline ends. The CDR3 nucleotides are TGTGCCAGCAGCTTGGGTAGCGGAGAGACCCAGTACTTC. Translating it yields CASSLGSGETQYF.

The chain is built from TRBV28 and TRBJ1-1; D is possibly TRBD1 (6 bases). The CDR3 covers 16 residues. Per germline, CDR1 MDHEN and CDR2 SYDVKM. Trimming took off 7 bases at V and 2 bases at J, with 20 bases between the two ends. The CDR3 protein is CASTPPGRGLNTEAFF. The CDR3 coding sequence is TGTGCCAGCACCCCACCCGGCAGGGGTCTTAACACTGAAGCTTTCTTT. Full variable domain (remainder filled in from reference TRBV28 and TRBJ1-1): DVKVTQSSRYLVKRTGEKVFLECVQDMDHENMFWYRQDPGLGLRLIYFSYDVKMKEKGDIPEGYSVSREKKERFSLILESASTNQTSMYLCASTPPGRGLNTEAFFGQGTRLTVV.

In its sample, this clonotype was seen a few times. The genes are TRBV6-5 and TRBJ2-7; D is undetermined. V was shortened by 0 bases and J by 0 bases, with 12 bases between the two germline ends. The germline V gene encodes CDR1 MNHEY and CDR2 SVGAGI. CDR3 length equals 16 residues. CDR3 DNA sequence: TGTGCCAGCAGTTACTCGAGGCAGGATAACTCCTACGAGCAGTACTTC. The encoded protein is CASSYSRQDNSYEQYF.

The genes are TRBV6-5 and TRBJ1-3; D gene uncertain. V dropped 6 bases and J dropped 3 bases, with 12 bases sitting between them. The CDR3 has 14 residues. Germline CDR1 and CDR2: MNHEY and SVGAGI. The CDR3 loop reads CASRIGPVGNTIYF. The CDR3 bases are TGTGCCAGCAGGATAGGCCCAGTTGGAAACACCATATATTTT.

Concerning this clonotype: One end of the junction varies from germline; a read error may be responsible. The chain links TRBV28 to TRBJ1-4; no firm D call. CDR1 and CDR2 (germline): MDHEN, SYDVKM. The length of the CDR3 is 15 residues. CDR3 protein: CASSFIVNTNEKLFF. CDR3 in DNA: TGTGCCAGCAGTTTTATCGTCAATACTAACGAAAAACTGTTTTTT.

The V and J genes are TRBV7-8 and TRBJ2-3; TRBD1 is a possible D gene (6 bases). The CDR3 length is 15 residues. The germline V and J ends were trimmed by 1 base and 4 bases, with 12 bases remaining between them. The germline V gene has CDR1 SGHVS and CDR2 FQNEAQ. The CDR3 DNA is TGTGCCAGCAGCTTAGACCCAGGGGTTGCAGATACGCAGTATTTT. Its translation: CASSLDPGVADTQYF.

This sequence joins TRBV29-1 and TRBJ1-1; D unresolved. The CDR3 runs 12 residues. With 7 bases removed from V and 4 bases from J, the gap between germline ends came to 13 bases. Germline CDR1 SQVTM, CDR2 ANQGSEA. CDR3 nucleotides: TGCAGCGCTGGAGGGTTCAGCACTGAAGCTTTCTTT. Protein product: CSAGGFSTEAFF. The entire variable domain, with the rest obtained from reference TRBV29-1 and TRBJ1-1, is as follows: SAVISQKPSRDICQRGTSLTIQCQVDSQVTMMFWYRQQPGQSLTLIATANQGSEATYESGFVIDKFPISRPNLTFSTLTVSNMSPEDSSIYLCSAGGFSTEAFFGQGTRLTVV.

This chain connects TRBV5-1 to TRBJ1-6; TRBD1 aligns across 7 bases. Germline CDR1 and CDR2: SGHRS and YFSETQ. J was trimmed by 0 bases and V by 7 bases; bases with no gene match: 7. This CDR3 spans 16 amino acids. CDR3 nucleotide sequence: TGCGCCAGCTCTGACAGGGCGAGCTCCTATAATTCACCCCTCCACTTT. Encoded protein: CASSDRASSYNSPLHF.

The chain joins TRBV7-2 to TRBJ2-1, with D unresolved. Per the germline V gene, CDR1 is SGHTA and CDR2 is FQGNSA. Trimming stripped 1 base from V and 4 bases from J, with 11 bases between. This CDR3 region has 15 residues. The CDR3 region is CASSLVFTEYNEQFF. CDR3 DNA: TGTGCCAGCAGCTTAGTTTTCACAGAGTACAATGAGCAGTTCTTC.

This clonotype showed up many times. V gene TRBV27 combines with J gene TRBJ1-2, with D uncertain. CDR1 and CDR2 (germline): MNHEY, SMNVEV (reference sequence). The germline V and J ends were trimmed by 6 bases and 3 bases, with 14 bases remaining between them. CDR3 length: 14 residues. The CDR3 DNA is TGTGCCAGCAGACGGGGAGTTTACTACTATGGCTACACCTTC. It encodes CASRRGVYYYGYTF.